This record covers a single T cell receptor beta chain. Its antigen is unidentified. V was clipped by 2 bases and J by 6 bases, with 24 bases between them. CDR3 length: 18 residues. The germline V gene encodes CDR1 SGHNT and CDR2 YENEEA. This sample stems from a study of cytomegalovirus exposure and HLA in healthy donors. TCRdb's copy holds only in-frame clones and misses some; the assay was immunoSEQ multiplex PCR. The sample includes about 130,000 clones, approximately 91% of them seen just once. Study conclusions and caveats: Reports indicated that the classifier achieved high specificity and sensitivity in diagnosing cytomegalovirus status. Investigators reported 164 TCR beta chains as tied to cytomegalovirus.

V is TRBV11-3 and J is TRBJ2-3; TRBD1 is a possible D gene (7 bases). Sequenced input: PBMCs. The origin of this receptor is a woman between 18 and 29 years old in good health and CMV-seronegative. DNA for the CDR3: TGTGCCAGCAGCTTAAGTCATCGGTTTCACTCAGGGGGGGATACGCAGTATTTT. Translating it yields CASSLSHRFHSGGDTQYF.